This section outlines one TCR beta chain sequence together with its context. Its antigen is not identified. According to the study, genomic DNA was the template for TCR beta VDJ and CDR3 profiling. A single record per CDR3 protein comes from TCRdb applying MiXCR to the reads. The table lists about 400,000 distinct CDR3 sequences, about two thirds of them singletons. The sample is drawn from a study of CD8+CD57+ T cells in acquired aplastic anemia. Across the study: DNA from sorted CD4+ and CD8+ cells averaged around 3.5 ug. Healthy donors averaged around 10 million reads for CD4+ cells. Study results and limitations: Almost 30 sequences, all CD8+ CDR3, were shared between patients and controls.

The CDR3 has 13 amino acids. Deletions cut 1 base from V and 2 bases from J, with 7 bases between. Germline CDR1 is SGHRS and CDR2 is YFSETQ. The J gene is TRBJ2-7, the V gene TRBV5-1; D not certain. This clonotype originated in a human donor in good health, serving as a control. Source material: sorted CD4+, CD8+, or CD8+CD57+ T cells (not recorded which) from PBMCs. CDR3 region: CASSLTEAYEQYF. DNA of the CDR3: TGCGCCAGCAGCTTGACGGAAGCCTACGAGCAGTACTTC.